The rows below give T cell receptor beta chains drawn from one sample of a study of blood T cell repertoires in COVID-19. Sequencing was performed with immunoSEQ multiplex PCR; in TCRdb, only in-frame clones are kept and a portion is missing. The data show about 280,000 clones, approximately 88% seen once. The material sequenced was peripheral blood. These receptors were obtained from a man in his forties or fifties with acute or convalescent COVID-19. Each CDR3 is given with its conserved first and last residue. The order of the fields is clone size, V gene, D gene, J gene, CDR3 protein, CDR3 DNA. D genes are given only for firm matches. A clone size is listed for some rows: how often the clone was seen (once, few, many), or a class if it is expanded.

once,TRBV6-6,-,TRBJ2-1,CASIQGSSIYNEQFF,TGTGCCAGCATTCAGGGGTCCTCTATCTACAATGAGCAGTTCTTC
-,TRBV12-3/TRBV12-4,-,TRBJ2-7,CASSAGQSYEQYF,TGTGCCAGCAGTGCGGGACAGAGCTACGAGCAGTACTTC
-,TRBV2,-,TRBJ2-7,CASSERQDYEQYF,TGTGCCAGCAGTGAACGACAAGACTACGAGCAGTACTTC
-,TRBV9,TRBD2,TRBJ2-7,CASSQGLEGEQYF,TGTGCCAGCAGCCAGGGACTAGAGGGCGAGCAGTACTTC
-,TRBV7-9,-,TRBJ2-7,CASSGRGEQYF,TGTGCCAGCAGCGGGAGAGGGGAGCAGTACTTC
-,TRBV19,-,TRBJ1-5,CASNPGRSNQPQHF,TGTGCCAGTAATCCGGGAAGGAGCAATCAGCCCCAGCATTTT
once,TRBV5-1,TRBD1,TRBJ1-1,CASSLLQGDSNTEAFF,TGCGCCAGCAGCTTGCTACAGGGGGATTCTAACACTGAAGCTTTCTTT
-,TRBV30,-,TRBJ1-2,CAWSVRRGDYGYTF,TGTGCCTGGAGTGTACGCAGGGGTGACTATGGCTACACCTTC
-,TRBV12-3/TRBV12-4,-,TRBJ2-7,CASQQSSYEQYF,TGTGCCAGCCAACAGAGCTCCTACGAGCAGTACTTC
-,TRBV5-1,TRBD1,TRBJ1-1,CASSVAGTAAEAFF,TGCGCCAGCAGCGTCGCCGGGACAGCCGCTGAAGCTTTCTTT
once,TRBV18,-,TRBJ2-1,CASSHSRDFSYNEQFF,TGTGCCAGCTCACACAGCCGGGACTTCTCCTACAATGAGCAGTTCTTC
-,TRBV5-1,TRBD1,TRBJ2-3,CASSLGRIHRGLTDTQYF,TGCGCCAGCAGCTTGGGTCGTATACACAGGGGGTTAACAGATACGCAGTATTTT
-,TRBV7-9,TRBD1,TRBJ1-3,CASSLQGDSGNTIYF,TGTGCCAGCAGCTTACAGGGGGACTCTGGAAACACCATATATTTT
-,TRBV7-2,TRBD1,TRBJ1-3,CASSTSGTGYSGNTIYF,TGTGCCAGCAGCACATCCGGGACAGGGTACTCTGGAAACACCATATATTTT
-,TRBV5-1,TRBD2,TRBJ2-5,CASSFSGGALEETQYF,TGCGCCAGCAGCTTCAGCGGGGGGGCCCTTGAGGAGACCCAGTACTTC
few,TRBV15,-,TRBJ1-2,CATSRDRTESYGYTF,TGTGCCACCAGCAGAGATCGGACAGAGAGCTATGGCTACACCTTC
-,TRBV19,TRBD1,TRBJ1-2,CASSILGQGAGRYGYTF,TGTGCCAGTAGTATACTCGGACAGGGGGCAGGCCGCTATGGCTACACCTTC
-,TRBV9,TRBD1,TRBJ1-2,CASSVGLSETGEGYTF,TGTGCCAGCAGCGTAGGATTGTCCGAGACAGGGGAAGGCTACACCTTC
-,TRBV5-8,-,TRBJ2-2,CASTAASYRAQGNTGELFF,TGTGCCAGCACCGCGGCCTCGTACAGGGCCCAGGGGAACACCGGGGAGCTGTTTTTT
-,TRBV6-6,TRBD1,TRBJ1-6,CASSSQGEVSPLHF,TGTGCCAGCAGTAGCCAGGGGGAGGTTTCACCCCTCCACTTT
-,TRBV5-6,-,TRBJ1-2,CASSFRAAYGYTF,TGTGCCAGCAGCTTCCGAGCCGCCTATGGCTACACCTTC
-,TRBV19,TRBD2,TRBJ2-1,CASSSSGGYNEQFF,TGTGCCAGTTCGTCTAGCGGGGGTTACAATGAGCAGTTCTTC
-,TRBV29-1,TRBD1,TRBJ1-1,CSVLPRLGGRAFF,TGCAGCGTCCTTCCTCGGCTAGGGGGCAGAGCTTTCTTT
-,TRBV7-9,-,TRBJ1-5,CASSRDDQPQHF,TGTGCCAGCAGCCGCGATGATCAGCCCCAGCATTTT
-,TRBV30,-,TRBJ1-2,CAWMNSHLNYGYTF,TGTGCCTGGATGAACAGTCATCTCAACTATGGCTACACCTTC
-,TRBV25-1,-,TRBJ1-3,CASSDRLSSGNTIYF,TGTGCCAGCAGTGACCGCTTGAGCTCTGGAAACACCATATATTTT
-,TRBV2,TRBD1,TRBJ2-7,CASSQLTGVVEQYF,TGTGCCAGCAGTCAGCTTACAGGGGTCGTGGAGCAGTACTTC
-,TRBV19,TRBD1,TRBJ1-1,CASREQGVNTEAFF,TGTGCCAGTAGAGAACAGGGGGTGAACACTGAAGCTTTCTTT
-,TRBV9,TRBD2,TRBJ2-3,CASSVSGGSTDTQYF,TGTGCCAGCAGCGTGTCGGGGGGGAGCACAGATACGCAGTATTTT
-,TRBV27,-,TRBJ2-2,CASSLLATGVGELFF,TGTGCCAGCAGTCTACTAGCGACAGGGGTCGGGGAGCTGTTTTTT
-,TRBV15,-,TRBJ2-7,CATSSRQGGEQYF,TGTGCCACCAGCTCCCGACAGGGAGGCGAGCAGTACTTC
few,TRBV5-1,TRBD1,TRBJ1-1,CASSSGQGSTEAFF,TGCGCCAGCAGCTCGGGACAGGGGAGCACTGAAGCTTTCTTT
-,TRBV5-4,-,TRBJ1-2,CASSLQGTSYGYTF,TGTGCCAGCAGCTTGCAGGGGACCAGCTATGGCTACACCTTC
-,TRBV7-3,-,TRBJ2-3,CASSLTGSFTDTQYF,TGTGCCAGCAGCTTAACCGGGAGTTTCACAGATACGCAGTATTTT
-,TRBV5-1,TRBD1,TRBJ2-3,CASSPPGQRTDTQYF,TGCGCCAGCAGCCCCCCGGGACAGCGCACAGATACGCAGTATTTT